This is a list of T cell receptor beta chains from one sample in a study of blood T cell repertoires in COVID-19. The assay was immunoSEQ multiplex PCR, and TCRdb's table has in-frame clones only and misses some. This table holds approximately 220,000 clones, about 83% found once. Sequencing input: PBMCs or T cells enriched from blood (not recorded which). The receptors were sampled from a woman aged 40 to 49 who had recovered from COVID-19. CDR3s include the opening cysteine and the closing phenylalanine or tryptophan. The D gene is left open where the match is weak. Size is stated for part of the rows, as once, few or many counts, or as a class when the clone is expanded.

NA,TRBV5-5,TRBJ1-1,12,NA,CASSRGTGEAFF,TGTGCCAGCAGCCGCGGGACGGGTGAAGCTTTCTTT
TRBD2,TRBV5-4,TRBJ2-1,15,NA,CASSPSGDSYNEQFF,TGTGCCAGCAGCCCCAGCGGGGACTCCTACAATGAGCAGTTCTTC
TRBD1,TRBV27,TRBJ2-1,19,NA,CASRPLDEYRGLRGNEQFF,TGTGCCAGCAGACCCCTCGACGAATACAGGGGGCTGAGAGGCAATGAGCAGTTCTTC
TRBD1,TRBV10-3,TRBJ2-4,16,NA,CAATGQGPLAKNIQYF,TGTGCCGCGACGGGACAGGGGCCCCTAGCCAAAAACATTCAGTACTTC
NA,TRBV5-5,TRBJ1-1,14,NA,CASSLGTAVVEAFF,TGTGCCAGCAGCTTGGGAACTGCGGTCGTTGAAGCTTTCTTT
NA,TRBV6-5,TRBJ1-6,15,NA,CASSYSTAENSPLHF,TGTGCCAGCAGTTACTCGACGGCGGAGAATTCACCCCTCCACTTT
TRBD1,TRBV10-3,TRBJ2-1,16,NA,CAISDLDRGRYNEQFF,TGTGCCATCAGTGACCTGGACAGGGGGCGATACAATGAGCAGTTCTTC
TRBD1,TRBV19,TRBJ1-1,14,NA,CASTLGQGATEAFF,TGTGCCAGTACCCTCGGGCAGGGGGCTACAGAAGCTTTCTTT
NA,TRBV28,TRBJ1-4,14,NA,CASSEQTGYEKLFF,TGTGCCAGCAGTGAGCAGACAGGTTATGAAAAACTGTTTTTT
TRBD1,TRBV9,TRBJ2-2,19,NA,CASSAKTGEAVANTGELFF,TGTGCCAGCAGCGCAAAAACAGGGGAAGCGGTAGCCAACACCGGGGAGCTGTTTTTT
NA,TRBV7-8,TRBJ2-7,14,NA,CASSNRRRFYEQYF,TGTGCCAGCAGCAACCGACGGAGATTCTACGAGCAGTACTTC
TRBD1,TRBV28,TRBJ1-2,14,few,CASSGTGGNYGYTF,TGTGCCAGCAGTGGGACAGGGGGGAACTATGGCTACACCTTC
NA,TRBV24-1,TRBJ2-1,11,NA,CATSVLNEQFF,TGTGCCACCAGTGTATTGAATGAGCAGTTCTTC
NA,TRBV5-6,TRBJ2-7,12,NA,CASSLVGQKQYF,TGTGCCAGCAGCTTGGTAGGACAGAAGCAGTACTTC
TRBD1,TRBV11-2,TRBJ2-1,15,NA,CASSLRTGIYNEQFF,TGTGCCAGCAGCTTGCGGACAGGGATCTACAATGAGCAGTTCTTC
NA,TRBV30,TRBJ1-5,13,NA,CAWSVRGNQPQHF,TGTGCCTGGAGTGTTCGAGGCAATCAGCCCCAGCATTTT
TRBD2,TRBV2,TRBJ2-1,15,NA,CASRDGTSGYNEQFF,TGTGCCAGCAGGGACGGGACTAGCGGATACAATGAGCAGTTCTTC
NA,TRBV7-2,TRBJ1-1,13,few,CASSSRDYTEAFF,TGTGCCAGCAGCTCCCGGGATTACACTGAAGCTTTCTTT
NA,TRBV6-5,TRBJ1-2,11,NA,CASREEDGYTF,TGTGCCAGCAGGGAGGAAGATGGCTACACCTTC
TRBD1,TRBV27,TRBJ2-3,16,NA,CASSLGQGMGTDTQYF,TGTGCCAGCAGTTTGGGACAGGGGATGGGTACAGATACGCAGTATTTT
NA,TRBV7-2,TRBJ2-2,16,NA,CASSLLVLLNTGELFF,TGTGCCAGCAGCTTATTAGTGCTTTTGAACACCGGGGAGCTGTTTTTT
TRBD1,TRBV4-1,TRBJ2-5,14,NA,CASSRNDRVETQYF,TGCGCCAGCAGCCGGAACGACAGGGTCGAGACCCAGTACTTC
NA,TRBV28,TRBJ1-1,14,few,CASSLLQMNTEAFF,TGTGCCAGCAGTCTCCTTCAGATGAACACTGAAGCTTTCTTT